These 3 T cell receptor beta chains were all obtained from the same sample, sequenced in a study of CD8 T cells in ankylosing spondylitis. Via MiXCR, TCRdb re-called the 5' RACE reads, giving one row per CDR3 protein. This table holds 130,000 or so distinct CDR3 sequences, roughly 7.3% found once. The sequenced sample was blood, either unsorted or a sorted T cell fraction (not recorded which). The receptor source for this set is a male donor with ankylosing spondylitis or in good health (not recorded which).

This clonotype was picked up many times. The chain recombines TRBV20-1 with TRBJ2-3, with 7 bases matching TRBD2. This CDR3 is built from 14 residues. CDR1 is DFQATT, CDR2 SNEGSKA, per germline (reference sequence). The trim removed 8 bases at V and 1 base at J, leaving 9 bases unmatched. The CDR3: CSPRPGGGTDTQYF. The CDR3 DNA reads TGCAGTCCACGACCGGGAGGAGGCACAGATACGCAGTATTTT.

This clonotype was observed many times. The V and J genes are TRBV12-3 or TRBV12-4 and TRBJ2-3, with 12 bases identical to TRBD2. The CDR3 sequence is 16 residues long. J was trimmed by 3 bases and V by 7 bases; bases with no gene match: 8. As DNA, the CDR3 is TGTGCCAGCACCGCAGCACTAGCGGGGGGTACAGATACGCAGTATTTT. Translating it yields CASTAALAGGTDTQYF.

This clonotype was seen repeatedly, ten times or more. This sequence joins TRBV18 and TRBJ2-6; D remains unclear. This CDR3 comprises 14 residues. From germline, CDR1 is KGHSH and CDR2 LQKENI. Trimming removed 2 bases from V and 1 base from J, with 3 bases in between. CDR3 in amino acids: CASSPGSGANVLTF. The CDR3 DNA is TGTGCCAGCTCACCAGGATCTGGGGCCAACGTCCTGACTTTC.